A single sample gave rise to the 6 T cell receptor beta chains below, sequenced in a study of CD8 T cells in Susac syndrome. After extraction with the RNeasy kit, roughly 0.45 to 1 ug of the RNA was reverse transcribed using random hexamers. TCRdb reprocessed the immunoSEQ multiplex PCR reads via MiXCR and lists one record per CDR3 protein. The data show about 440,000 distinct CDR3 sequences, approximately 89% seen once. Input material: CD8+ T cells from PBMCs. Receptors were obtained from a human donor with multiple sclerosis.

This sequence joins TRBV29-1 and TRBJ2-1; D is unclear. This CDR3 contains 13 residues. Trimming took off 7 bases at V and 0 bases at J, with 10 bases between the two ends. CDR1 and CDR2 from the germline V gene are SQVTM and ANQGSEA. CDR3 nucleotides: TGCAGCGGGTCGGATAGCTCCTACAATGAGCAGTTCTTC. As protein: CSGSDSSYNEQFF.

The genes are TRBV5-6 and TRBJ2-7; no firm D call. V dropped 3 bases and J dropped 3 bases, with 16 bases sitting between them. This CDR3 spans 15 amino acids. The V gene's germline CDR1 is SGHDT and CDR2 YYEEEE. The CDR3 region is CASSSSRVEDYEQYF. The CDR3 bases are TGTGCCAGCAGCTCAAGTAGGGTTGAAGACTACGAGCAGTACTTC.

The chain carries TRBV7-9 and TRBJ2-1; TRBD1 might be the D (6 bases). The CDR3 sequence is 19 residues long. The germline V and J ends were trimmed by 4 bases and 2 bases, with 24 bases remaining between them. The germline gives CDR1 SEHNR, CDR2 FQNEAQ (reference sequence). The CDR3 is CASSSNRTWTDFTYNEQFF. The CDR3 nucleotides read TGTGCCAGCAGCTCCAACCGGACCTGGACAGACTTTACCTACAATGAGCAGTTCTTC.

This chain joins TRBV30 and TRBJ2-7; D is unresolved. CDR3 length: 14 amino acids. Trimming shortened V by 5 bases and J by 1 base, and 15 bases separated the two germline ends. Germline V CDR1 and CDR2: GTSNPN, SVGIG (reference sequence). The CDR3 nucleotides are TGTGCCTGGGATTATGGACCGAGGTCCTACGAGCAGTACTTC. Translation: CAWDYGPRSYEQYF.

This chain connects TRBV6-5 to TRBJ1-2, with 8 bases aligning to TRBD1. Germline V gene lookup returns CDR1 MNHEY and CDR2 SVGAGI. The CDR3 totals 15 residues. V trimming: 0 bases; J trimming: 4 bases; junction bases outside the gene matches: 4. The DNA for the CDR3 is TGTGCCAGCAGTTACTCGCGACAGGGGACCTATGGCTACACCTTC. Translating it yields CASSYSRQGTYGYTF.

This clonotype was observed once. The J gene is TRBJ2-7, the V gene TRBV5-6; D gene uncertain. The CDR3 has 16 residues. V was pared by 1 base and J by 0 bases, with 14 bases between. Germline CDR1 reads SGHDT; CDR2 reads YYEEEE. CDR3 sequence: CASSLWGRYVSYEQYF. CDR3 in DNA: TGTGCCAGCAGCTTGTGGGGTCGCTACGTCTCCTACGAGCAGTACTTC. The full variable domain, with the rest looked up from reference TRBV5-6 and TRBJ2-7, is DAGVTQSPTHLIKTRGQQVTLRCSPKSGHDTVSWYQQALGQGPQFIFQYYEEEERQRGNFPDRFSGHQFPNYSSELNVNALLLGDSALYLCASSLWGRYVSYEQYFGPGTRLTVT.